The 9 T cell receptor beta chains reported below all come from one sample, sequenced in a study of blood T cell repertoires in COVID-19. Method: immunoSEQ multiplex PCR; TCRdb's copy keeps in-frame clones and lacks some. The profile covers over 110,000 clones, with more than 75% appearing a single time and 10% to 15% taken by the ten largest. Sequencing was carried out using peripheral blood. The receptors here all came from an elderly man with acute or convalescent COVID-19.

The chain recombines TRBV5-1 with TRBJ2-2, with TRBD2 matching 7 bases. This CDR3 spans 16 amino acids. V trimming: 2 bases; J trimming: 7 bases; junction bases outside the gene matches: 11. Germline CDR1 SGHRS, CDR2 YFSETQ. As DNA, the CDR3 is TGCGCCAGCAGCTTTTCATCGGGGGGACCGAACGGGGAGCTGTTTTTT. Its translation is CASSFSSGGPNGELFF.

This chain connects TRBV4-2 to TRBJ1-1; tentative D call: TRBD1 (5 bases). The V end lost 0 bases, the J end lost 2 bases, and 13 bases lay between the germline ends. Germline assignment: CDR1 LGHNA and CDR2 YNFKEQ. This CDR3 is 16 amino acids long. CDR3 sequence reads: CASSQDPETDNTEAFF. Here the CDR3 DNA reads TGTGCCAGCAGCCAAGACCCCGAGACAGATAACACTGAAGCTTTCTTT.

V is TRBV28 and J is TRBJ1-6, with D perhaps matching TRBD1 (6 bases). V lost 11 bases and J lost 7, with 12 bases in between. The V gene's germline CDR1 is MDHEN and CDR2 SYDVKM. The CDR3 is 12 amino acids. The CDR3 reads CAAQGTNSPLHF. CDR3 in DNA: TGTGCCGCCCAGGGGACCAATTCACCCCTCCACTTT.

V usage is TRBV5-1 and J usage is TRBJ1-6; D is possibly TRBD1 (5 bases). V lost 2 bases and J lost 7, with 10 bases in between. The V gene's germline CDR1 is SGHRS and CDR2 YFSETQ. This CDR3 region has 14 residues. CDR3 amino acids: CASSFRATNSPLHF. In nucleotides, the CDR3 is TGCGCCAGCAGCTTCAGGGCGACGAATTCACCCCTCCACTTT.

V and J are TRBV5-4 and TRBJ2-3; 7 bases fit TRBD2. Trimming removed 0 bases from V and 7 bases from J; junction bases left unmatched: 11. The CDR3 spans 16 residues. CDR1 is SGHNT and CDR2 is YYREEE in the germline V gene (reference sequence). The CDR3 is CASSLAGRRGVYTQYF. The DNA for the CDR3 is TGTGCCAGCAGCTTGGCCGGACGTCGGGGGGTATATACGCAGTATTTT.

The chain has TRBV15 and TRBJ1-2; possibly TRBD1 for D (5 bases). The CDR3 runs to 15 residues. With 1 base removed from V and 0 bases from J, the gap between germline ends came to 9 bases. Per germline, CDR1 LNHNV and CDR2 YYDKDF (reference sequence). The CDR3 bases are TGTGCCACCAGCAGAGCCCGACAGACTAACTATGGCTACACCTTC. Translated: CATSRARQTNYGYTF.

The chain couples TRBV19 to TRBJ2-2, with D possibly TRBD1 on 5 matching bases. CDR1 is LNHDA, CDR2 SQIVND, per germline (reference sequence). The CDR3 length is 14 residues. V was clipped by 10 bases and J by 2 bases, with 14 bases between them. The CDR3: CATKWGINTGELFF. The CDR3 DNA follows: TGTGCCACCAAGTGGGGCATCAACACCGGGGAGCTGTTTTTT.

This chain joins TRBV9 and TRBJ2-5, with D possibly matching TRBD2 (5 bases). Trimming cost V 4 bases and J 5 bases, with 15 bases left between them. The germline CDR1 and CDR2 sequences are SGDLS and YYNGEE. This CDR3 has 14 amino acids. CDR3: CASSSRGYSETQYF. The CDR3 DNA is TGTGCCAGCAGCTCTCGCGGGTATTCGGAGACCCAGTACTTC. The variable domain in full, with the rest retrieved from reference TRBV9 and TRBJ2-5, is DSGVTQTPKHLITATGQRVTLRCSPRSGDLSVYWYQQSLDQGLQFLIQYYNGEERAKGNILERFSAQQFPDLHSELNLSSLELGDSALYFCASSSRGYSETQYFGPGTRLLVL.

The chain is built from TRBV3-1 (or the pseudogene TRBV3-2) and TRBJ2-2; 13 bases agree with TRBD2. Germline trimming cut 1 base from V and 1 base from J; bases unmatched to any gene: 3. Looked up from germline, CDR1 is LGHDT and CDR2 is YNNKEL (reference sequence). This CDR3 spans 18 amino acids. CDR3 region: CASSQARLAGGNTGELFF. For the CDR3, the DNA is TGTGCCAGCAGCCAAGCTAGACTAGCGGGGGGGAACACCGGGGAGCTGTTTTTT.